The clone carrying this TCR beta chain was counted a few times. Its antigen is currently unknown. The sample originates from a study of identical twins. TCRdb re-derived calls from the 5' RACE reads in MiXCR, one entry per CDR3 protein. The repertoire has fewer than 450,000 distinct CDR3 sequences, roughly 9% of them found once; the top ten carry roughly 9%. CDR1 and CDR2 (germline): SGHAT, FQNNGV. This CDR3 spans 16 amino acids. Trimming cost V 5 bases and J 7 bases, with 21 bases left between them. In every case, the donor was a healthy Caucasian. Study outcomes and limitations: Possibly, invariant MAIT and iNKT cells partly confounded zero-insertion analyses. The abundant beta clonotypes from cord blood had fewer insertions, and memory repertoires had none of this. A cross-sectional statistical analysis, not follow-up of the same donors, supported the conclusions.

Sequenced material: naive T cells sorted from blood. The rearrangement joins TRBV11-2 to TRBJ2-1, with D possibly being TRBD2 (5 bases). This clonotype originated in a woman aged 45-59 years in good health. The CDR3 reads CASSPFGERTGNEQFF. As DNA, the CDR3 is TGTGCCAGCAGCCCGTTTGGGGAGAGGACGGGAAATGAGCAGTTCTTC.